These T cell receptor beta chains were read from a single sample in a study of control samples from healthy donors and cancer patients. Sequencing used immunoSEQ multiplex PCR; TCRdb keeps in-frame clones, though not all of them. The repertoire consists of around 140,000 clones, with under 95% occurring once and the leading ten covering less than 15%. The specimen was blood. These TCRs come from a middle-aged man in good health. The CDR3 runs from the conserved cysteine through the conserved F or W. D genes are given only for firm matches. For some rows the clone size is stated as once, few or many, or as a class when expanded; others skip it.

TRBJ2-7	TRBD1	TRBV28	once	CASTLPGTGGAGEQYF	TGTGCCAGCACTTTACCAGGGACAGGGGGAGCAGGCGAGCAGTACTTC
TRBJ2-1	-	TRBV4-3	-	CASSQKVYNEQFF	TGCGCCAGCAGCCAAAAGGTTTACAATGAGCAGTTCTTC
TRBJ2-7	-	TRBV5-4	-	CASSPFVEGEQYF	TGTGCCAGCAGCCCTTTTGTGGAGGGCGAGCAGTACTTC
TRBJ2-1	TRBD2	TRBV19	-	CASSIRTSPLYNEQFF	TGTGCCAGTAGTATACGGACTAGCCCCCTTTACAATGAGCAGTTCTTC
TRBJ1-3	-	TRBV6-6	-	CASSPTAGNTIYF	TGTGCCAGCAGTCCGACAGCCGGAAACACCATATATTTT
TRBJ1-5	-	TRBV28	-	CASSPRSGSNQPQHF	TGTGCCAGCAGTCCCCGCTCAGGGTCCAATCAGCCCCAGCATTTT
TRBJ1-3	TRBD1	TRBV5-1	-	CASGVTGDSGNTIYF	TGCGCCAGCGGGGTAACAGGGGACTCTGGAAACACCATATATTTT
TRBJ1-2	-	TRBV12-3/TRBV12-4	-	CASSLPNNYGYTF	TGTGCCAGCAGTCTCCCAAATAACTATGGCTACACCTTC
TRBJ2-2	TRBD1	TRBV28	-	CASSFRRTGGTGELFF	TGTGCCAGCAGCTTTAGACGGACAGGGGGAACCGGGGAGCTGTTTTTT
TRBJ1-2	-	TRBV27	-	CASSFGREFGYTF	TGTGCCAGCAGTTTTGGCAGGGAGTTTGGCTACACCTTC
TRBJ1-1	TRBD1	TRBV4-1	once	CASSLPGPFQGALDTEAFF	TGCGCCAGCAGCCTCCCTGGCCCCTTTCAGGGGGCGCTGGACACTGAAGCTTTCTTT
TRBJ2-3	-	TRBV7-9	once	CASSKGSTDTQYF	TGTGCCAGCAGCAAGGGTAGCACAGATACGCAGTATTTT
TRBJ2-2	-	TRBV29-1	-	CSVEGGAGRGPGELFF	TGCAGCGTTGAAGGAGGAGCTGGACGGGGACCGGGGGAGCTGTTTTTT
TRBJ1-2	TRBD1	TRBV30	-	CAWSTRQGYGYTF	TGTGCCTGGAGTACTAGACAGGGCTATGGCTACACCTTC
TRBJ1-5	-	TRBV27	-	CASSRRPSREVGQPQHF	TGTGCCAGCAGTCGCCGACCTTCCCGGGAGGTGGGTCAGCCCCAGCATTTT
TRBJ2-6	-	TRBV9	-	CASSVAASGANVLTF	TGTGCCAGCAGCGTAGCCGCCTCTGGGGCCAACGTCCTGACTTTC
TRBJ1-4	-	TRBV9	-	CASSVDGASNEKLFF	TGTGCCAGCAGCGTAGATGGAGCCTCTAATGAAAAACTGTTTTTT
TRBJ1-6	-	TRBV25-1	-	CASSESVAWGSPLHF	TGTGCCAGCAGTGAATCTGTGGCATGGGGTTCACCCCTCCACTTT
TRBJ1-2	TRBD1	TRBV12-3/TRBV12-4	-	CASSRVRGGYTF	TGTGCCAGCAGTAGGGTCAGGGGGGGCTACACCTTC
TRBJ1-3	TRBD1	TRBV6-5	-	CASSYSQGAGNTIYF	TGTGCCAGCAGTTACTCTCAGGGGGCTGGAAACACCATATATTTT
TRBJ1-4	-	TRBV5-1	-	CASKLGSDEKLFF	TGCGCCAGCAAGCTGGGGTCGGATGAAAAACTGTTTTTT
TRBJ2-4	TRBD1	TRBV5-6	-	CASSHQKGAAIAKNIQYF	TGTGCCAGCAGCCATCAGAAGGGGGCTGCCATAGCCAAAAACATTCAGTACTTC
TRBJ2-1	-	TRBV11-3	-	CASSLGMGRDEQFF	TGTGCCAGCAGCTTAGGTATGGGGCGGGATGAGCAGTTCTTC
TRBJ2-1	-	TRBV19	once	CASSPGSTYNEQFF	TGTGCCAGTAGTCCGGGGTCCACCTACAATGAGCAGTTCTTC
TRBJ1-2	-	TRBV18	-	CASSPSGANYGYTF	TGTGCCAGCTCACCCTCGGGGGCTAACTATGGCTACACCTTC
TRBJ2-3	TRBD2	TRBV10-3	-	CAISSSGGDDTQYF	TGTGCCATCAGTTCTAGCGGGGGGGACGATACGCAGTATTTT
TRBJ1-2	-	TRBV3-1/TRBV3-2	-	CASSHFQNVNYGYTF	TGTGCCAGCAGCCATTTTCAGAATGTTAACTATGGCTACACCTTC
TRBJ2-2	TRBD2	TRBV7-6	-	CASSSLAGPNTGELFF	TGTGCCAGCAGCTCCTTAGCGGGGCCGAACACCGGGGAGCTGTTTTTT
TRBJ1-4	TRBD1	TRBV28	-	CASSKGQSPTNEKLFF	TGTGCCAGCAGTAAGGGACAGTCTCCAACTAATGAAAAACTGTTTTTT
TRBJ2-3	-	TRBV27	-	CASSRGPDTQYF	TGTGCCAGCAGCCGAGGGCCAGATACGCAGTATTTT
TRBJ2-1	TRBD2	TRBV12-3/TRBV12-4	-	CASREVGNNEQFF	TGTGCCAGCCGGGAGGTGGGGAACAATGAGCAGTTCTTC
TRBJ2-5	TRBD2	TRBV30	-	CAWSSGLAGETQYF	TGTGCCTGGAGTTCAGGACTAGCGGGGGAGACCCAGTACTTC
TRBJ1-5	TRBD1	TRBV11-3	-	CASSPNSPDREIHNQPQHF	TGTGCCAGCAGCCCTAACTCCCCCGACAGGGAAATTCACAATCAGCCCCAGCATTTT
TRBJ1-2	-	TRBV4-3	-	CASSQGVYGYTF	TGCGCCAGCAGCCAAGGTGTCTATGGCTACACCTTC
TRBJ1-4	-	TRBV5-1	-	CASSVNENEKLFF	TGCGCCAGCAGCGTAAACGAGAATGAAAAACTGTTTTTT
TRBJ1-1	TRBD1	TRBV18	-	CASSPGQGAPGTEAFF	TGTGCCAGCTCACCTGGCCAGGGGGCGCCTGGCACTGAAGCTTTCTTT